The next 7 T cell receptor beta chains were all read from a single sample in a study of radiotherapy plus CTLA-4 blockade in lung cancer. Using immunoSEQ multiplex PCR, the repertoire was profiled, and TCRdb retains in-frame clones only, with some absent. Among 45,000 or so clones listed, 70% to 80% were seen once. The sample was peripheral blood, taken from a patient treated with radiotherapy plus ipilimumab. The receptor set was obtained from a human donor with non-small cell lung cancer who had stable disease on radiotherapy plus ipilimumab.

V and J are TRBV10-3 and TRBJ2-2, with a tentative D call TRBD1 (5 bases). The CDR3 totals 15 residues. Germline lookup yields CDR1 ENHRY and CDR2 SYGVKD. V was pared by 4 bases and J by 3 bases, with 12 bases between. The CDR3 sequence is CAISVTATDTGELFF. CDR3 coding DNA: TGTGCCATCAGTGTGACAGCAACGGACACCGGGGAGCTGTTTTTT.

A single count supports this clone. This rearrangement joins TRBV5-5 to TRBJ1-5, with a tentative D call TRBD1 (5 bases). Per the germline V gene, CDR1 is SGHKS and CDR2 is YYEKEE (reference sequence). Trimming shortened V by 3 bases and J by 0 bases, and 13 bases separated the two germline ends. This CDR3 is 16 amino acids long. CDR3 protein: CASSWGVGGSNQPQHF. The DNA for the CDR3 is TGTGCCAGCAGCTGGGGGGTGGGTGGTAGCAATCAGCCCCAGCATTTT.

The chain's CDR3 is CASPGRIVEYV. Here the CDR3 DNA reads TGTGCCAGCCCCGGCAGGATTGTGGAGTACGTC. V gene TRBV19 combines with J gene TRBJ2-7; D not certain. Trimming left V 9 bases short and J 11 bases short, with 17 bases between. Per the germline V gene, CDR1 is LNHDA and CDR2 is SQIVND (reference sequence). CDR3 length: 11 amino acids.

The chain carries TRBV10-2 and TRBJ2-1; D unclear. Germline CDR1 and CDR2: WSHSY and SAAADI. The CDR3 has 12 residues. Trimming removed 2 bases at V and 7 bases at J, with 6 bases between. CDR3 nucleotide sequence: TGCGCCAGCAGTGAGGCGAAAAATGAGCAGTTCTTC. Translating it yields CASSEAKNEQFF.

The chain couples TRBV2 to TRBJ2-3; the D call may be TRBD1 or TRBD2 (5 bases each). Germline V gene data show CDR1 as SNHLY and CDR2 as FYNNEI. The CDR3 loop spans 16 amino acids. Trimming took off 4 bases at V and 4 bases at J, with 18 bases between the two ends. Here the CDR3 reads CASSVAGSGFADTQYF. CDR3 nucleotides: TGTGCCAGCAGTGTGGCAGGGAGCGGCTTCGCAGATACGCAGTATTTT.

CDR3 loop: CASSRAQGSYEQYV. CDR3 coding DNA: TGTGCCAGCAGCCGAGCCCAGGGATCCTACGAGCAGTACGTC. This rearrangement joins TRBV27 to TRBJ2-7; TRBD1 might be the D (5 bases). The V gene lost 6 bases and the J gene lost 1 base, with 13 bases spanning the gap. This CDR3 spans 14 amino acids. The V gene's germline CDR1 is MNHEY and CDR2 SMNVEV (reference sequence).

The genes are TRBV9 and TRBJ2-5; D is unresolved. The CDR3 loop spans 16 amino acids. The germline CDR1 and CDR2 sequences are SGDLS and YYNGEE. The V and J ends lost 5 bases and 2 bases respectively, with 19 bases between them. CDR3 bases: TGTGCCAGCAGTCCCAGCGAGAGGAGCCCTCAAGAGACCCAGTACTTC. It encodes CASSPSERSPQETQYF. Supplemented by reference TRBV9 and TRBJ2-5, the full variable domain reads DSGVTQTPKHLITATGQRVTLRCSPRSGDLSVYWYQQSLDQGLQFLIQYYNGEERAKGNILERFSAQQFPDLHSELNLSSLELGDSALYFCASSPSERSPQETQYFGPGTRLLVL.